This T cell receptor beta chain was documented in a study of cytomegalovirus exposure and HLA in healthy donors. This PCR relied on a set of 60 Vbeta primers and 13 Jbeta primers. TCRdb's table, derived via immunoSEQ multiplex PCR, lists solely in-frame clones and lacks some. The repertoire holds 100,000 to 150,000 clones, with more than 80% as singletons. The study's findings and limits: Later analysis demonstrated an association between a missense DCLRE1C variant and TCR beta V- and J-gene trimming. Diagnosis of cytomegalovirus status made by the classifier reportedly showed high specificity and sensitivity.

This clone came up once. Its antigen is unidentified. Material: PBMCs. The sequence derives from a man in his forties in good health and CMV-seronegative.

DNA for the CDR3: TGTGCCAGCAGCTTACGGCAGGGAACGAACACCGGGGAGCTGTTTTTT. It codes for CASSLRQGTNTGELFF. The chain couples TRBV7-8 to TRBJ2-2; D may be TRBD1 (5 bases). Per the germline V gene, CDR1 is SGHVS and CDR2 is FQNEAQ. The CDR3 runs 16 residues. V dropped 2 bases and J dropped 0 bases, with 10 bases sitting between them.